This TCR beta chain came from a study of CD8 T cells in Susac syndrome. Random hexamers primed reverse transcription of about 0.5 to 1 ug RNA. TCRdb reprocessed the immunoSEQ multiplex PCR reads via MiXCR and lists one record per CDR3 protein. The repertoire consists of around 170,000 distinct CDR3 sequences, with around 95% occurring once and the leading ten covering less than 0.2%. The germline CDR1 and CDR2 sequences are SGDLS and YYNGEE. With 7 bases removed from V and 7 bases from J, the gap between germline ends came to 17 bases. The CDR3 length is 13 residues. This sequence joins TRBV9 and TRBJ2-5, with D perhaps TRBD1 (6 bases). The sequencing sample was made of CD8+ T cells from PBMCs. The origin of this receptor is a human donor with Susac syndrome. The CDR3 DNA sequence: TGTGCCAGCGAGGGGGACATTGAAGGGACCCAGTACTTC. It is translated as CASEGDIEGTQYF.